This is a list of T cell receptor beta chains from one sample in a study of CD8 T cells in ankylosing spondylitis. Via MiXCR, TCRdb re-called the 5' RACE reads, giving one row per CDR3 protein. The sample lists about 110,000 distinct CDR3 sequences, 24% occurring once. Specimen: synovial fluid, either unsorted or a sorted T cell fraction (not recorded which). The receptors here all came from a male donor with ankylosing spondylitis. The CDR3 runs from the conserved cysteine through the conserved F or W. D genes are given only for firm matches. Only some rows state a clone size, as once, few, many or a class for expanded clones.

d_call,j_call,v_call,clone_size,cdr3_aa,cdr3_nt
-,TRBJ2-6,TRBV30,many,CASNSNSGANVLTF,TGTGCCTCGAACAGCAACTCTGGGGCCAACGTCCTGACTTTC
TRBD1,TRBJ2-7,TRBV3-1,-,CASSPRTGGSYEQYF,TGTGCCAGCAGCCCGAGGACAGGGGGCTCCTACGAGCAGTACTTC
TRBD1,TRBJ2-7,TRBV2,-,CASSRTGGSYEQYF,TGTGCCAGCAGTCGAACAGGGGGCTCCTACGAGCAGTACTTC
TRBD2,TRBJ2-3,TRBV20-1,few,CSADPSGSTDTQYF,TGCAGTGCTGATCCTAGCGGGAGCACAGATACGCAGTATTTT
TRBD1,TRBJ2-2,TRBV6-4,few,CASGTGFPGELFF,TGTGCCAGCGGGACAGGGTTTCCCGGGGAGCTGTTTTTT
-,TRBJ2-3,TRBV11-2,few,CASQSAGRRADTQYF,TGTGCCAGCCAATCGGCGGGGAGAAGGGCAGATACGCAGTATTTT
-,TRBJ1-2,TRBV27,once,CASSSRQVLGNYGYTF,TGTGCCAGCAGTTCGCGACAGGTCCTGGGGAACTATGGCTACACCTTC
-,TRBJ1-2,TRBV7-9,few,CASSPPLESGYTF,TGTGCCAGCAGCCCCCCGCTGGAGTCTGGCTACACCTTC
-,TRBJ2-2,TRBV20-1,-,CSATAGTENTGELFF,TGCAGTGCGACGGCGGGGACAGAGAACACCGGGGAGCTGTTTTTT
-,TRBJ2-2,TRBV2,few,CVSSELHRTGELFF,TGTGTCAGCAGTGAACTCCATAGGACCGGGGAGCTGTTTTTT
TRBD1,TRBJ1-5,TRBV15,-,CATSRIRQGNSNQPQHF,TGTGCCACCAGCAGGATAAGACAGGGAAATAGCAATCAGCCCCAGCATTTT
-,TRBJ1-5,TRBV12-3/TRBV12-4,many,CASSLSQGGQPQHF,TGTGCCAGCAGTTTATCGCAGGGAGGTCAGCCCCAGCATTTT
-,TRBJ2-3,TRBV27,few,CASSVSIADTQYF,TGTGCCAGCAGTGTTTCTATAGCAGATACGCAGTATTTT
-,TRBJ2-1,TRBV29-1,-,CSVEGEGIKTYNEQFF,TGCAGCGTTGAGGGTGAGGGAATAAAAACCTACAATGAGCAGTTCTTC
-,TRBJ2-5,TRBV6-5,few,CASSSSQGRQETQYF,TGTGCCAGCAGTTCTTCACAGGGTAGGCAAGAGACCCAGTACTTC
-,TRBJ1-1,TRBV7-9,-,CASSDFERTAMNTEAFF,TGTGCCAGCAGCGATTTCGAAAGGACGGCCATGAACACTGAAGCTTTCTTT
-,TRBJ2-1,TRBV29-1,many,CSVAIYNEQFF,TGCAGCGTCGCAATCTACAATGAGCAGTTCTTC
TRBD1,TRBJ1-4,TRBV29-1,-,CSARQGGSEKLFF,TGCAGCGCCAGACAGGGCGGGAGTGAAAAACTGTTTTTT
-,TRBJ1-2,TRBV27,-,CASGGLRGFANYGYTF,TGTGCCAGCGGTGGGTTAAGGGGGTTCGCTAACTATGGCTACACCTTC
-,TRBJ1-2,TRBV11-2,few,CASSPSRDYGYTF,TGTGCCAGCAGTCCAAGCCGGGACTATGGCTACACCTTC
TRBD2,TRBJ2-3,TRBV7-2,-,CASRPSGRDTDTQYF,TGTGCCAGCAGACCTAGCGGGAGGGACACAGATACGCAGTATTTT
-,TRBJ2-1,TRBV6-1,many,CASSVRDLYNEQFF,TGTGCCAGCAGTGTTAGGGACCTGTACAATGAGCAGTTCTTC
-,TRBJ2-2,TRBV5-4,many,CASSLDSFPTGELFF,TGTGCCAGCAGCTTGGATAGCTTCCCCACCGGGGAGCTGTTTTTT
-,TRBJ2-1,TRBV12-3/TRBV12-4,-,CASSPHNEQFF,TGTGCCAGCAGCCCCCACAATGAGCAGTTCTTC